Sequencing of this T cell receptor (beta chain) was carried out in a study of T cells of healthy individuals. MiXCR, applied by TCRdb to the 5' RACE reads, yields one record per CDR3 protein. The table shows roughly 76,000 distinct CDR3 sequences, with roughly 5% occurring only once. This clonotype was counted between two and nine times. A much larger clone differs from this one at a single base, so this may be a read error. Germline-derived CDR1 and CDR2 are SGHTA and FQGNSA. This CDR3 is built from 17 residues. V shed 1 base and J shed 4 bases, with 20 bases lying between them. The sequence was collected from a female donor in good health. This chain connects TRBV7-2 to TRBJ2-7, with D perhaps matching TRBD1 or TRBD2 (5 bases each). Here the CDR3 reads CASSLEDGGVCGYEQYF. For the CDR3, the DNA is TGTGCCAGCAGCTTAGAAGATGGGGGAGTCTGTGGGTACGAGCAGTACTTC.